The entry below gives a single TCR beta chain sequence along with its context. The germline V gene has CDR1 MNHEY and CDR2 SVGAGI. The CDR3 has 11 residues. Trimming stripped 8 bases from V and 4 bases from J, with 9 bases between. The data are from a study of control samples from healthy donors and cancer patients. This table comes from immunoSEQ multiplex PCR, and its TCRdb copy is limited to in-frame clones, with some not included. Of approximately 50,000 clones in the sample, about 89% were seen once. The chain has TRBV6-5 and TRBJ2-7, with D hard to call. Input material: PBMCs. The receptor was derived from a woman aged 60-75 years with lung cancer. For the CDR3, the DNA is TGTGCCAGCCAATTGTTGTACGAGCAGTACTTC. Encoded protein: CASQLLYEQYF.